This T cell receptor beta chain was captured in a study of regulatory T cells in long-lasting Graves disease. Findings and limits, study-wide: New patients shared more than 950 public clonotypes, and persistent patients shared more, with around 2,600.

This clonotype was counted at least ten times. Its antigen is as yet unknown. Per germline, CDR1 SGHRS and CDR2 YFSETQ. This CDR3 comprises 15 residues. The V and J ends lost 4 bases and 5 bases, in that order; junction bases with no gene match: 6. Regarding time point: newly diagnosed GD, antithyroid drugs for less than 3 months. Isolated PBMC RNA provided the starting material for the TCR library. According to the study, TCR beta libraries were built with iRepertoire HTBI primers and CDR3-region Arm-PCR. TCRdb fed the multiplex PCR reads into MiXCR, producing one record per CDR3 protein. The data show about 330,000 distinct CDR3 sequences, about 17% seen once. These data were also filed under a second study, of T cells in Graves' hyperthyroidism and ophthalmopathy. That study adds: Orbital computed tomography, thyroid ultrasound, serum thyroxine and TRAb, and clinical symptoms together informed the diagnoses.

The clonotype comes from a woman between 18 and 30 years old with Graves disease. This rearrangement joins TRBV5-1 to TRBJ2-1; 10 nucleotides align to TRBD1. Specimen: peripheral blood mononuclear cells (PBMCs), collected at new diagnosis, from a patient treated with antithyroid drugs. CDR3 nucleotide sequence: TGCGCCAGCAGCGTCAGACAGGGGGCCAACAATGAGCAGTTCTTC. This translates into CASSVRQGANNEQFF.